This is a list of T cell receptor beta chains from one sample in a study of regulatory T cells in long-lasting Graves disease. MiXCR, applied by TCRdb to the multiplex PCR reads, yields one record per CDR3 protein. The profile shows some 220,000 distinct CDR3 sequences, approximately 18% of them singletons. This same sample was also part of a study on T cells in Graves' hyperthyroidism and ophthalmopathy.

Sample: peripheral blood mononuclear cells (PBMCs), taken at new diagnosis, from a patient treated with antithyroid drugs. These receptors originate from a woman younger than 45 with Graves disease. Each CDR3 is given with its conserved first and last residue. D genes are given only for firm matches. Expanded clones get a size class; other rows say once, few or many, or leave the size out.

TRBD1,TRBV7-8,many,TRBJ2-7,TGTGCCAGCAGCTTAGGAGGGCTACAGGGGGCGGTCCCCTACGAGCAGTACTTC,CASSLGGLQGAVPYEQYF
TRBD2,TRBV10-3,many,TRBJ2-1,TGTGCCATCAGCGAACTAGCGGGAAGGAATGAGCAGTTCTTC,CAISELAGRNEQFF
TRBD1,TRBV6-5,many,TRBJ1-1,TGTGCCAGCAGTTACCCTGGACAGGGAAGGGGTGAAGCTTTCTTT,CASSYPGQGRGEAFF
NA,TRBV14,NA,TRBJ1-1,TGTGCCAGCAGCGCGGACCGGGTAGAGGCTTTCTTT,CASSADRVEAFF
TRBD2,TRBV4-2,NA,TRBJ2-3,TGTGCCAGCAGCCAAACTAGCGCAGCTAGCACAGATACGCAGTATTTT,CASSQTSAASTDTQYF
NA,TRBV3-1,many,TRBJ2-7,TGTGCCAGCAGTGGGAAACTTGCCTACGAGCAGTACTTC,CASSGKLAYEQYF
TRBD1,TRBV6-1,many,TRBJ1-6,TGTGCCAGCAGCCCGGACAGGGAGAATTCACCCCTCCACTTT,CASSPDRENSPLHF
NA,TRBV11-2,NA,TRBJ2-4,TGTGCCAGCAGCTTAGAGGCCACGTTGATAATAGCCAAAAACATTCAGTACTTC,CASSLEATLIIAKNIQYF
NA,TRBV6-2/TRBV6-3,many,TRBJ2-1,TGTGCCAGCAGTTACCCGGATGGGGTAAACAATGAGCAGTTCTTC,CASSYPDGVNNEQFF
NA,TRBV12-3/TRBV12-4,NA,TRBJ2-2,TGTGCCAGCAGCCTAACAGGGTATCGGTACACCGGGGAGCTGTTTTTT,CASSLTGYRYTGELFF
NA,TRBV2,NA,TRBJ1-1,TGTGCCAGCAGTGAATACGGACTCATGAACACTGAAGCTTTCTTT,CASSEYGLMNTEAFF
NA,TRBV6-1,many,TRBJ1-4,TGTGCCAGCAGTGGGCAGTTGGGAGATGAAAAACTGTTTTTT,CASSGQLGDEKLFF
NA,TRBV7-9,many,TRBJ2-7,TGTGCCAGCAGCTTAGGGACGCTGGGGGCCGACCCCTTGCAGTACTTC,CASSLGTLGADPLQYF
TRBD2,TRBV11-2,NA,TRBJ2-3,TGTGCCAGCAGCTTAGGAAGACTAGCGGGAACTCCCCTTCTGGTATCAGATACGCAGTATTTT,CASSLGRLAGTPLLVSDTQYF
TRBD1,TRBV19,few,TRBJ1-4,TGTGCCAGTAGTAGACCGGGACAGACAACTAATGAAAAACTGTTTTTT,CASSRPGQTTNEKLFF
NA,TRBV12-3/TRBV12-4,NA,TRBJ1-1,TGTGCCAGCAGTGGTTCAAGAACGGACGCAGCCGGGGGGCCAAACACTGAAGCTTTCTTT,CASSGSRTDAAGGPNTEAFF
NA,TRBV15,many,TRBJ1-4,TGTGCCACCAGCAGAGATCCGGGACGGAAGTCTAATGAAAAACTGTTTTTT,CATSRDPGRKSNEKLFF
NA,TRBV18,many,TRBJ1-2,TGTGCCAGCTTACCAGGGCAGTCCTATGGCTACACCTTC,CASLPGQSYGYTF
NA,TRBV3-1,many,TRBJ2-1,TGTGCCAGCAGCCCGGACCTTCCCGGGATCAATGAGCAGTTCTTC,CASSPDLPGINEQFF
NA,TRBV7-8,many,TRBJ2-3,TGTGCCAGCAGCCGCCACCAGCGTTCCTCCACAGATACGCAGTATTTT,CASSRHQRSSTDTQYF
NA,TRBV20-1,NA,TRBJ2-3,TGCAGTGCTAGATCATATGCAGGCACAGATACGCAGTATTTT,CSARSYAGTDTQYF
NA,TRBV6-5,NA,TRBJ2-2,TGTGCCAGCAGTTACTCGGGGTACAACACCGGGGAGCTGTTTTTT,CASSYSGYNTGELFF
NA,TRBV5-1,many,TRBJ1-4,TGTGCCAGCAGCTTGGCGTTGGGGACGGCTAATGAAAAACTGTTTTTT,CASSLALGTANEKLFF
NA,TRBV7-9,NA,TRBJ2-1,TGTGCCAGCAGCTCTCCTAAAGCCTACAATGAGCAGTTCTTC,CASSSPKAYNEQFF
NA,TRBV5-5,many,TRBJ1-5,TGTGCCAGCAGCTTGGCTGTCCCGGCTAGCAATCAGCCCCAGCATTTT,CASSLAVPASNQPQHF
NA,TRBV4-1,many,TRBJ1-1,TGCGCCAGCAGCCAAGATCGGGGGTACCCTGAAGCTTTCTTT,CASSQDRGYPEAFF
NA,TRBV11-2,many,TRBJ1-2,TGTGCCAGCAGCTTATCTGACCTGCGATTTTATGGCTACACCTTC,CASSLSDLRFYGYTF
NA,TRBV14,few,TRBJ1-6,TGTGCCAGCAGCCATACAGGAAATTCACCCCTCCACTTT,CASSHTGNSPLHF
TRBD2,TRBV2,many,TRBJ2-7,TGTGCCAGCAGTGGGGGTGGGCTAGCGGCCTCCTACGAGCAGTACTTC,CASSGGGLAASYEQYF
TRBD1,TRBV30,NA,TRBJ2-7,TGTGCCTGGAGTTACTCCGGGACAGTTTTATACGAGCAGTACTTC,CAWSYSGTVLYEQYF
TRBD2,TRBV30,many,TRBJ2-3,TGTGCCTGGAGTGCTCTAGCGGGGGGGCCCACAGATACGCAGTATTTT,CAWSALAGGPTDTQYF
NA,TRBV6-1,many,TRBJ1-4,TGTGCCAGCACCCTGACAGCGGAGGTCGAAAAACTGTTTTTT,CASTLTAEVEKLFF
NA,TRBV7-9,many,TRBJ2-5,TGTGCCAGCAGCCAGGAGGGTCGTCTAGCCAGAAAGGAGACCCAGTACTTC,CASSQEGRLARKETQYF
NA,TRBV3-1,few,TRBJ2-1,TGTGCCAGCAGTCCCTGGCACTACAATGAGCAGTTCTTC,CASSPWHYNEQFF
NA,TRBV28,many,TRBJ1-1,TGTGCCAGCATTCCCGGACAGATGAACACTGAAGCTTTCTTT,CASIPGQMNTEAFF
TRBD2,TRBV7-2,many,TRBJ2-7,TGTGCCAGCAGCTTAGAACTAGCGGGAACCTACGAGCAGTACTTC,CASSLELAGTYEQYF
TRBD2,TRBV20-1,NA,TRBJ2-5,TGCAGTGCTAGGCTAGCGGGGGGGCTCGGAGAGACCCAGTACTTC,CSARLAGGLGETQYF
TRBD1,TRBV15,many,TRBJ1-3,TGTGCCACCAGCAGAGACGACAGGGAAGGAAACACCATATATTTT,CATSRDDREGNTIYF
TRBD1,TRBV19,many,TRBJ1-4,TGTGCCAGTAGTGCGACGGGACAGTCTAATGAAAAACTGTTTTTT,CASSATGQSNEKLFF
TRBD1,TRBV27,many,TRBJ1-2,TGTGCCAGCAGTTCCGGGACAGGCATCGACTATGGCTACACCTTC,CASSSGTGIDYGYTF
NA,TRBV20-1,many,TRBJ1-4,TGCAGTGCTAGTTGGCAGAGTGGACTTAATGAAAAACTGTTTTTT,CSASWQSGLNEKLFF
TRBD2,TRBV2,many,TRBJ2-2,TGTGCCAGCAGAGATAGCGGGAGAGAGCTGTTTTTT,CASRDSGRELFF
TRBD2,TRBV19,once,TRBJ2-7,TGTGCCAGTAGTGGCCCGGGACTAGCCTACGAGCAGTACTTC,CASSGPGLAYEQYF
NA,TRBV11-3,many,TRBJ2-6,TGTGCCAGCAGCCGAAGGGTTAGCGCCGGGGCCAACGTCCTGACTTTC,CASSRRVSAGANVLTF
NA,TRBV2,NA,TRBJ2-1,TGTGCCAGCAGTGAAGCGGCGACTAGTTTGAATGAGCAGTTCTTC,CASSEAATSLNEQFF
TRBD2,TRBV14,many,TRBJ2-3,TGTGCCAGCAGCCATCACAACAGGGCGGGAGGGATAATCGGTACAGATACGCAGTATTTT,CASSHHNRAGGIIGTDTQYF
NA,TRBV18,NA,TRBJ1-5,TGTGCCAGCTCACCCTACGCCTCCGGGGGGAGCAATCAGCCCCAGCATTTT,CASSPYASGGSNQPQHF
NA,TRBV12-3/TRBV12-4,many,TRBJ2-7,TGTGCCAGCAGTTTTGGCAGGGCCGCTTGGGAGCAGTACTTC,CASSFGRAAWEQYF
NA,TRBV6-1,many,TRBJ2-3,TGTGCCAGCAGTCTCCGGGACGGTAGCACAGATACGCAGTATTTT,CASSLRDGSTDTQYF
TRBD1,TRBV10-2,many,TRBJ2-7,TGCGCCAGCAGTGGGGACAGATCCCTATCCGAGCAGTACTTC,CASSGDRSLSEQYF
TRBD1,TRBV12-3/TRBV12-4,many,TRBJ2-5,TGTGCCAGCACTGGACAGGCCTTCGGGACCCAGTACTTC,CASTGQAFGTQYF
TRBD1,TRBV20-1,many,TRBJ2-5,TGCAGTGCTACTAAACAGGGGGCTTGGGAGACCCAGTACTTC,CSATKQGAWETQYF
NA,TRBV18,NA,TRBJ1-5,TGTGCCAGCTCACTTGTTGGAGAGAATCAGCCCCAGCATTTT,CASSLVGENQPQHF
TRBD2,TRBV6-2/TRBV6-3,many,TRBJ2-3,TGTGCCAGCAGCCGATCGGGACTACGCTCAGATACGCAGTATTTT,CASSRSGLRSDTQYF
TRBD1,TRBV7-2,many,TRBJ2-2,TGTGCCAGCAGATCCCGACGGGGGACAGGGAACGTCGGGGAGCTGTTTTTT,CASRSRRGTGNVGELFF
TRBD1,TRBV6-1,many,TRBJ2-3,TGTGCCAGCAGTACCCGGCCCGGGACAGGGGGCATAGCTACGCAGTATTTT,CASSTRPGTGGIATQYF